A selection of T cell receptor beta chains follows, all from one sample in a study of shared clonotypes between healthy human individuals. Sequenced by immunoSEQ multiplex PCR; TCRdb stores in-frame clones only, minus some. The repertoire includes roughly 1.4 million clones, just under 99% of them detected once, and under 0.45% sits in the top ten. The sample consisted of naive CD4+ T cells sorted from blood. The receptor set was obtained from a man aged 25-40 years in good health. Both conserved end residues are part of each CDR3.

v_call: TRBV20-1; cdr3_aa: CSPKDSRGYTF
v_call: TRBV29-1; cdr3_aa: CSARADTDTQYF
v_call: TRBV2; cdr3_aa: CASSDRLGPYEQYF
v_call: TRBV9; cdr3_aa: CASSTTSASTDTQYF
v_call: TRBV28; cdr3_aa: CASSASSGQGFGYEQYF
v_call: TRBV19; cdr3_aa: CASHPSGMNTEAFF
v_call: TRBV28; cdr3_aa: CASSLRQGGSNQPQHF
v_call: TRBV5-1; cdr3_aa: CASSRPDRDYGYTF
v_call: TRBV7-9; cdr3_aa: CASSLGGGGTTEAFF
v_call: TRBV4-3; cdr3_aa: CASSQELAYKSTDTQYF
v_call: TRBV28; cdr3_aa: CASRGTVYEQYF